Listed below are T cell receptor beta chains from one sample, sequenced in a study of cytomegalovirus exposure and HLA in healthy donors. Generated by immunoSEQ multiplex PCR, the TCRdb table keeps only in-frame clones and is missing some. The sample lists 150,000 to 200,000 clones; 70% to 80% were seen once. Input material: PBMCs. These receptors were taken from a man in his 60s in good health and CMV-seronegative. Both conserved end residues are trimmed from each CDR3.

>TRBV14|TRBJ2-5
ASSQSPNRETQY
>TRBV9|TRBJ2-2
ASSPLAENTGELF
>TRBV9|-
ASSVAEGGQPYEQY
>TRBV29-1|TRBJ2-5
SVDGGAKDPETQY
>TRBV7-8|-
ASSLVGTGFAYEQY
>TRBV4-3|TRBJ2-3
ASSQETRTGGSTDTQY
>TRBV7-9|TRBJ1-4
ASSSQASNEKLF
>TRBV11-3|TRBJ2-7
ASSLGGISYEQY
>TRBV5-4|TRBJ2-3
ASTKALGQGSPDTQY
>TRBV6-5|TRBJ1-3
ASSRDRVSGNTIY
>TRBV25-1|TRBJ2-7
ASSSSPHEQY
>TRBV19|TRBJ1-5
ASSPLADSNQPQH
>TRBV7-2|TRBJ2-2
ASSGSGPNTGELF
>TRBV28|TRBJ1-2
ASSLGSGVYGYT
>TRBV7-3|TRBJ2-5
ASSYDRDGATY
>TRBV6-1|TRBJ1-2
ASRIGGTAYGYT
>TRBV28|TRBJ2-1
ASSPGQGTGSYNEQF
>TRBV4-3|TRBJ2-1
ASSQGGTRVTDEQF
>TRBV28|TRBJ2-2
ASMLAGTPETGELF
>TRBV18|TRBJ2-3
ASSPPPGTDTQY
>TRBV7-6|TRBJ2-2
ASGLLQGRNTGELF
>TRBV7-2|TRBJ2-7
ASSLDSRPLYEQY
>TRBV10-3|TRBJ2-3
AILRSPGADTQY
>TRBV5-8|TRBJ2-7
ASSTNPSYEQY
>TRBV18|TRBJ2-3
ASSPPFGPDTQY
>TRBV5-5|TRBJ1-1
ASSLVGVGRGSIEAF
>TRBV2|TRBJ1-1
ASPRDTEGTEAF
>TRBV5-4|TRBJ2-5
ASSPASGGAQETQY
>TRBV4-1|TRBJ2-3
ASSRRKASGETDTQY
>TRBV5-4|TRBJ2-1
ASSLQGYNEQF
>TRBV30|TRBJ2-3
AWDGQRRGHGDTQY
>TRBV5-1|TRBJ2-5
ASSPAFSGRARETQY
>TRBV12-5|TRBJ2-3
ASGFSVIGSTDTQY
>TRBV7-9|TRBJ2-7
ASSQIYEQY
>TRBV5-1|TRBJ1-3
ASSLDPGSGNTIY
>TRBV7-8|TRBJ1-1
ASSLLVARGHTEAF
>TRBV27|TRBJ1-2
ASSLLGTGADGYT
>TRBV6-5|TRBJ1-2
ASSHPGQGAYGYT
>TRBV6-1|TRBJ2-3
ASSLRTGTDTQY